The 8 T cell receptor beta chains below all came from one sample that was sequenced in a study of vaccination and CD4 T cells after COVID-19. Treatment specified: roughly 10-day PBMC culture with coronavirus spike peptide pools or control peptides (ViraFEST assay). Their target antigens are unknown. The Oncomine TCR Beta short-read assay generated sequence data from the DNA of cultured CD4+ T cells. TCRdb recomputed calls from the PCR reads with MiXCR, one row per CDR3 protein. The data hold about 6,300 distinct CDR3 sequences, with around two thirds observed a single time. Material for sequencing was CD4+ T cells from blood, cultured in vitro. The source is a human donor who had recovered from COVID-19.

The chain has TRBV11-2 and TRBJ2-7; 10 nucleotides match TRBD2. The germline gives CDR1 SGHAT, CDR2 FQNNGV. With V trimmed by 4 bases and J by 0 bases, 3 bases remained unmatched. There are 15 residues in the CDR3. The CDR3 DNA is TGTGCCAGCAGCTCACTAGCGGGACACTCCTACGAGCAGTACTTC. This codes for CASSSLAGHSYEQYF.

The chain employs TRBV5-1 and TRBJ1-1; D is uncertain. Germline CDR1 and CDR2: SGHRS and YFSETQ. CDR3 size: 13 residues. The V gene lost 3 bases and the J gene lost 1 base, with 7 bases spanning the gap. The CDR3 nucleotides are TGCGCCAGCAGCTCCCAGTGGAACACTGAAGCTTTCTTT. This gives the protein CASSSQWNTEAFF.

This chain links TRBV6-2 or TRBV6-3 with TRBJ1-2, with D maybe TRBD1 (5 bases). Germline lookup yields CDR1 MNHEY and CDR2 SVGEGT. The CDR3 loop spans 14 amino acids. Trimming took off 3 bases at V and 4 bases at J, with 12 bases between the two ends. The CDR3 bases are TGTGCCAGCAGTTATCGCGGCGGGGGCTATGGCTACACCTTC. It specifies CASSYRGGGYGYTF.

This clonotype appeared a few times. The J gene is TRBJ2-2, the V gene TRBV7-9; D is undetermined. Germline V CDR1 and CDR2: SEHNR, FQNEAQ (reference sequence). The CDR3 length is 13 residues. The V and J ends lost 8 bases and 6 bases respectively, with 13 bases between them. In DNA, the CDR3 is TGTGCCAGCTCCCCCCAGGCAGCCGGGGAGCTGTTTTTT. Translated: CASSPQAAGELFF.

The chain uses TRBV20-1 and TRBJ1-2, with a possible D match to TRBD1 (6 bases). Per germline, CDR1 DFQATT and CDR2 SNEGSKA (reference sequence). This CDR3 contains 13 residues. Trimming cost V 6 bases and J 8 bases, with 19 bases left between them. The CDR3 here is CSAPYRGEEGYTF. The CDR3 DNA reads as TGCAGTGCCCCGTATAGGGGGGAAGAGGGCTACACCTTC.

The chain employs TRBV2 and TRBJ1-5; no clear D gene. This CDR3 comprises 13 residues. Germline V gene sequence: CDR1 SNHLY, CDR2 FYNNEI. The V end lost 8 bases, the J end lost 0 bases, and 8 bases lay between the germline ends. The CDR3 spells CASRRDSNQPQHF. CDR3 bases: TGTGCCAGCCGGCGGGATAGCAATCAGCCCCAGCATTTT.

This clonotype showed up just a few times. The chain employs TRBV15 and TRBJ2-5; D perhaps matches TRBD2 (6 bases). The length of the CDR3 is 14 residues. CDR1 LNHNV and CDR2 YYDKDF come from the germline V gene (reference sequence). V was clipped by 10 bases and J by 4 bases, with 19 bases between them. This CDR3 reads CASMDLGSGETQYF. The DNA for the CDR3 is TGTGCCAGTATGGACCTCGGGAGTGGAGAGACCCAGTACTTC.

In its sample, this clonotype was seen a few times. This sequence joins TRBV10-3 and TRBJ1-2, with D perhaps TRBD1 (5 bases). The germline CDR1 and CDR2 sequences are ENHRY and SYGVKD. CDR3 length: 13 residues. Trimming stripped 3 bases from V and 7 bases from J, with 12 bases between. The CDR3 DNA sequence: TGTGCCATCAGTGACCCCCGTGGGGGTGGCTACACCTTC. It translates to CAISDPRGGGYTF.